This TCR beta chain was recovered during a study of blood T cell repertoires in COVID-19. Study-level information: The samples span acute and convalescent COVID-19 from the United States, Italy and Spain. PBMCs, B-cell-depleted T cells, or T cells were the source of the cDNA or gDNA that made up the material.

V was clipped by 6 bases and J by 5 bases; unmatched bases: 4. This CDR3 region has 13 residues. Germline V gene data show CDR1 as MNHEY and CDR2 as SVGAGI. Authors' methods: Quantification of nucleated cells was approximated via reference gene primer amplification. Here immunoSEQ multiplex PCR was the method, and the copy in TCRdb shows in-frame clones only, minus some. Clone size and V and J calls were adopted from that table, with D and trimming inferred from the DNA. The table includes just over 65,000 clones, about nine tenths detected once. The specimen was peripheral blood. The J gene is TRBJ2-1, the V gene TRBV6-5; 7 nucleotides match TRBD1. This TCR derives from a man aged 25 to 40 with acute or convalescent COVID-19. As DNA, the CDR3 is TGTGCCAGCAGCCACAGGGGACACAATGAGCAGTTCTTC. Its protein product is CASSHRGHNEQFF.